The 22 T cell receptor beta chains below come from one sample, sequenced in a study of blood T cell repertoires in COVID-19. The repertoire was sequenced with immunoSEQ multiplex PCR; TCRdb's copy has only in-frame clones and lacks some. The table shows around 60,000 clones, with 84% occurring only once. Sequences were obtained from peripheral blood. The receptors were sampled from a man aged 60 to 75 with COVID-19, enrolled during active disease.

The chain combines TRBV5-1 with TRBJ1-4; 10 nucleotides agree with TRBD1. J lost 4 bases, V lost 0 bases, and 6 bases had no gene match. Germline values: CDR1 SGHRS, CDR2 YFSETQ. This CDR3 has 17 amino acids. Here the CDR3 reads CASSLAPGQGINEKLFF. Here the CDR3 DNA reads TGCGCCAGCAGCTTGGCCCCGGGACAGGGGATTAATGAAAAACTGTTTTTT.

This clone was counted many times. The V and J genes are TRBV2 and TRBJ1-5; D uncertain. V shed 0 bases and J shed 9 bases, with 12 bases lying between them. Looked up from germline, CDR1 is SNHLY and CDR2 is FYNNEI. This CDR3 is built from 14 residues. CDR3 coding DNA: TGTGCCAGCAGTGAAGCGCGGGTGCTCGGGCCCCAGCATTTT. Encoded protein: CASSEARVLGPQHF.

This chain connects TRBV5-4 to TRBJ2-5; TRBD1 matches 9 bases. This CDR3 is 13 amino acids long. Germline assignment: CDR1 SGHNT and CDR2 YYREEE (reference sequence). The V segment lost 4 bases and the J segment 4 bases; nucleotides outside the gene matches: 2. The CDR3 spells CASSLDRGETQYF. For the CDR3, the DNA is TGTGCCAGCAGCCTGGACAGGGGAGAGACCCAGTACTTC. Using reference TRBV5-4 and TRBJ2-5 for the parts outside the CDR3, the full variable domain is ETGVTQSPTHLIKTRGQQVTLRCSSQSGHNTVSWYQQALGQGPQFIFQYYREEENGRGNFPPRFSGLQFPNYSSELNVNALELDDSALYLCASSLDRGETQYFGPGTRLLVL.

The V call is TRBV10-1, the J call TRBJ2-2; TRBD2 agrees at 7 bases. The V and J ends lost 7 bases and 5 bases, in that order; junction bases with no gene match: 7. CDR1 WNHNN and CDR2 SYGVQD come from the germline V gene (reference sequence). This CDR3 has 14 amino acids. The CDR3 spells CASTREVSTGELFF. CDR3 bases: TGCGCCAGCACCCGGGAGGTGTCGACCGGGGAGCTGTTTTTT.

The gene calls are TRBV27 and TRBJ2-1, with 11 bases that match TRBD2. J gave up 3 bases and V 6 bases, and 7 bases lay outside the gene matches. The CDR3 extends over 16 amino acids. Germline values: CDR1 MNHEY, CDR2 SMNVEV (reference sequence). This chain's CDR3 is CASSRETSGNYNEQFF. CDR3 coding DNA: TGTGCCAGCAGCCGCGAGACTAGCGGGAACTACAATGAGCAGTTCTTC.

The chain uses TRBV6-4 and TRBJ2-7, with TRBD1 matching 9 bases. Germline CDR1 reads MRHNA; CDR2 reads SNTAGT. This CDR3 is built from 14 residues. J gave up 2 bases and V 6 bases, and 5 bases lay outside the gene matches. In DNA form, the CDR3 reads TGTGCCAGCAGGACAGGGGGGGGTACCTACGAGCAGTACTTC. Its translation is CASRTGGGTYEQYF.

The V and J genes are TRBV29-1 and TRBJ1-2, with a tentative D call TRBD1 (5 bases). The germline V gene encodes CDR1 SQVTM and CDR2 ANQGSEA. The CDR3 consists of 13 residues. V lost 2 bases and J 6 bases, leaving 13 bases between the germline ends. CDR3 sequence reads: CSVERQGRDGYTF. The CDR3 DNA reads as TGCAGCGTTGAAAGGCAGGGCCGGGATGGCTACACCTTC.

V and J are TRBV18 and TRBJ1-1; the D is unclear. The V gene lost 5 bases and the J gene lost 0 bases, with 13 bases spanning the gap. The CDR3 has 15 amino acids. In germline, CDR1 is KGHSH, CDR2 LQKENI. The CDR3 nucleotides read TGTGCCAGCTCAGGGATGGGGAGCATGAACACTGAAGCTTTCTTT. It encodes CASSGMGSMNTEAFF.

This sequence joins TRBV5-1 and TRBJ1-1; a weak D match, TRBD1 (5 bases). Trimming removed 0 bases from V and 0 bases from J, with 9 bases in between. The germline CDR1 and CDR2 sequences are SGHRS and YFSETQ. The CDR3 is 15 residues long. Here the CDR3 reads CASSLDPGLNTEAFF. DNA for the CDR3: TGCGCCAGCAGCTTGGACCCAGGGTTGAACACTGAAGCTTTCTTT.

This clone appeared a few times. The chain is built from TRBV19 and TRBJ2-5, with D hard to call. From germline, CDR1 is LNHDA and CDR2 SQIVND (reference sequence). The CDR3 contains 14 residues. V was pared by 6 bases and J by 1 base, with 12 bases between. Here the CDR3 reads CASSLTDSQETQYF. The CDR3 coding sequence is TGTGCCAGTAGCCTCACAGATTCCCAAGAGACCCAGTACTTC.

J is TRBJ1-1 and V is TRBV7-3; 10 bases agree with TRBD1. The V gene end was trimmed by 5 bases and the J gene end by 6 bases; junction bases not matched to a gene: 6. The CDR3 length is 14 residues. Germline assignment: CDR1 SGHTA and CDR2 FQGTGA. The CDR3 DNA follows: TGTGCCAGCAGCAATACCGGGACAGGGGCTGAAGCTTTCTTT. It yields the protein CASSNTGTGAEAFF.

The rearrangement links TRBV18 to TRBJ2-7; 9 positions agree with TRBD1. Per germline, CDR1 KGHSH and CDR2 LQKENI. This CDR3 spans 16 amino acids. After removal of 0 bases from V and 0 bases from J, the junction contained 3 bases not matched to a gene. CDR3 DNA sequence: TGTGCCAGCTCACCACCCCGGGACAGGGCCTCCTACGAGCAGTACTTC. It translates to CASSPPRDRASYEQYF.

V and J are TRBV10-1 and TRBJ2-5, with 7 bases lining up with TRBD1. Losses at the gene ends were 10 bases for V and 5 bases for J; bases not matched to a gene: 10. Germline values: CDR1 WNHNN, CDR2 SYGVQD (reference sequence). The CDR3 length is 13 residues. The CDR3 loop is CATTDRVGETQYF. As DNA, the CDR3 is TGCGCCACTACCGACAGGGTAGGGGAGACCCAGTACTTC.

The rearrangement links TRBV18 to TRBJ1-1; TRBD1 is a possible D gene (5 bases). The length of the CDR3 is 15 residues. Germline V gene lookup returns CDR1 KGHSH and CDR2 LQKENI. The V and J ends lost 2 bases and 3 bases respectively, with 13 bases between them. Written as DNA, the CDR3 is TGTGCCAGCTCACCATCTATAAGGGGTTACACTGAAGCTTTCTTT. Residues: CASSPSIRGYTEAFF.

The chain has TRBV28 and TRBJ2-7; TRBD2 agrees at 11 bases. The CDR3 has 15 amino acids. CDR1 is MDHEN, CDR2 SYDVKM, per germline. J lost 2 bases, V lost 5 bases, and 5 bases had no gene match. CDR3 coding DNA: TGTGCCAGCAGTGCCGGGACTAGCGGTACCTACGAGCAGTACTTC. This encodes CASSAGTSGTYEQYF.

A few counts support this clone. The sample carries other DNA sequences with the same CDR3. The chain carries TRBV7-9 and TRBJ1-5, with 8 bases lining up with TRBD1. The CDR3 is 14 residues long. Germline CDR1 is SEHNR and CDR2 is FQNEAQ (reference sequence). V lost 5 bases and J lost 7; bases outside the gene matches: 7. CDR3: CASSGTGGGQPQHF. CDR3 DNA: TGTGCCAGCAGCGGCACAGGGGGAGGGCAGCCCCAGCATTTT.

The J gene is TRBJ1-6, the V gene TRBV9; D is possibly TRBD1 (6 bases). Germline CDR1 and CDR2: SGDLS and YYNGEE. CDR3 length: 15 amino acids. Between the trimmed V and J ends, which lost 3 bases and 7 bases, there was a span of 14 bases. For the CDR3, the DNA is TGTGCCAGCAGCGGGGGGGGCAGCCTGAATTCACCCCTCCACTTT. This sequence encodes CASSGGGSLNSPLHF.

The chain uses TRBV5-1 and TRBJ2-1; 11 nucleotides line up with TRBD2. Germline V gene sequence: CDR1 SGHRS, CDR2 YFSETQ. The CDR3 covers 16 residues. V shed 4 bases, J shed 5 bases, and the junction held 8 bases outside the gene matches. CDR3 nucleotides: TGCGCCAGCAGCCCTTCTCGGGGACTAGCGGACAATGAGCAGTTCTTC. Encoded protein: CASSPSRGLADNEQFF.

The genes are TRBV6-5 and TRBJ2-5, with TRBD2 matching over 9 bases. This CDR3 is 16 amino acids long. V dropped 2 bases and J dropped 5; count of bases not matched to a gene: 9. Germline V CDR1 and CDR2: MNHEY, SVGAGI. The CDR3 DNA is TGTGCCAGCAGTTACATCGGCGGGGGGGCTCAGGAGACCCAGTACTTC. This sequence encodes CASSYIGGGAQETQYF.

This chain uses TRBV19 with TRBJ2-3; 9 nucleotides match TRBD2. The germline CDR1 and CDR2 sequences are LNHDA and SQIVND (reference sequence). V trimming: 1 base; J trimming: 4 bases; junction bases outside the gene matches: 6. The CDR3 extends over 16 amino acids. CDR3 sequence reads: CASSIGLAGKADTQYF. DNA of the CDR3: TGTGCCAGTAGTATAGGGCTAGCGGGAAAGGCAGATACGCAGTATTTT. The variable domain in full, with the rest retrieved from reference TRBV19 and TRBJ2-3, is DGGITQSPKYLFRKEGQNVTLSCEQNLNHDAMYWYRQDPGQGLRLIYYSQIVNDFQKGDIAEGYSVSREKKESFPLTVTSAQKNPTAFYLCASSIGLAGKADTQYFGPGTRLTVL.

The gene calls are TRBV7-9 and TRBJ1-1; D not resolved. This CDR3 comprises 14 residues. Trimming pared 5 bases from V and 5 bases from J, leaving 15 bases between. Germline CDR1 and CDR2: SEHNR and FQNEAQ (reference sequence). Here the CDR3 DNA reads TGTGCCAGCAGCCCACAGCCAACGGGGACTGAAGCTTTCTTT. Translated, it gives CASSPQPTGTEAFF. Together with reference TRBV7-9 and TRBJ1-1, the CDR3 gives the full variable domain: DTGVSQNPRHKITKRGQNVTFRCDPISEHNRLYWYRQTLGQGPEFLTYFQNEAQLEKSRLLSDRFSAERPKGSFSTLEIQRTEQGDSAMYLCASSPQPTGTEAFFGQGTRLTVV.

The V and J genes are TRBV30 and TRBJ1-5; weak D call: TRBD1 (5 bases). The CDR3 loop spans 13 amino acids. Germline assignment: CDR1 GTSNPN and CDR2 SVGIG (reference sequence). Trimming removed 4 bases from V and 3 bases from J, with 10 bases in between. CDR3 residues: CAWNGHPNQPQHF. DNA of the CDR3: TGTGCCTGGAACGGACACCCCAATCAGCCCCAGCATTTT.